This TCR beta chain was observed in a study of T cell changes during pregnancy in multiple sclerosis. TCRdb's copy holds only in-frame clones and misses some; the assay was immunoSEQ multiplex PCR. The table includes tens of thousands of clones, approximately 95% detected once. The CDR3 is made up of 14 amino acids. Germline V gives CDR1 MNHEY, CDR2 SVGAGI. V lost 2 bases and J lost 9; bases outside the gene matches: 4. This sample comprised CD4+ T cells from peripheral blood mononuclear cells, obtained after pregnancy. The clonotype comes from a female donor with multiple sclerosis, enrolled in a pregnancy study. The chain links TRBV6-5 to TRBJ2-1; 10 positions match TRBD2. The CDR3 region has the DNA TGTGCCAGCAGTTACCTAGCGGGAGTCAGTGAGCAGTTCTTC. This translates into CASSYLAGVSEQFF.